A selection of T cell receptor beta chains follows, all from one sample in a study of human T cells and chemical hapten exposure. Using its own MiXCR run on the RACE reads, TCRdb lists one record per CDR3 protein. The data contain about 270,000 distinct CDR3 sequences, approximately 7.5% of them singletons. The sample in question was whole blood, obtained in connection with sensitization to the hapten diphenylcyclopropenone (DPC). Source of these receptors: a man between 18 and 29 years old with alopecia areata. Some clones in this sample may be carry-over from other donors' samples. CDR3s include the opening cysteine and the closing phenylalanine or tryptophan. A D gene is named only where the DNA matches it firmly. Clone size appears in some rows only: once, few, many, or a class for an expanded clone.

cdr3_aa: CASSYSLRSNQPQHF
cdr3_nt: TGTGCCAGCAGTTACTCGCTCAGAAGCAATCAGCCCCAGCATTTT
j_call: TRBJ1-5
clone_size: NA
d_call: NA
v_call: TRBV6-5

cdr3_aa: CASSKMTGQMNTEAFF
cdr3_nt: TGTGCCAGCAGTAAAATGACGGGACAAATGAACACTGAAGCTTTCTTT
j_call: TRBJ1-1
clone_size: NA
d_call: NA
v_call: TRBV6-6

cdr3_aa: CASSTGQDSYNEQFF
cdr3_nt: TGTGCCAGCAGCACCGGACAGGACTCCTACAATGAGCAGTTCTTC
j_call: TRBJ2-1
clone_size: few
d_call: TRBD1
v_call: TRBV5-5

cdr3_aa: CASSEQRGAVTDTQYF
cdr3_nt: TGCGCCAGCAGTGAACAGCGGGGGGCTGTCACAGATACGCAGTATTTT
j_call: TRBJ2-3
clone_size: NA
d_call: TRBD2
v_call: TRBV10-2

cdr3_aa: CSVEAGAGANVLTF
cdr3_nt: TGCAGCGTTGAGGCAGGGGCTGGGGCCAACGTCCTGACTTTC
j_call: TRBJ2-6
clone_size: many
d_call: NA
v_call: TRBV29-1

cdr3_aa: CSAMTGGESPLHF
cdr3_nt: TGCAGTGCTATGACAGGGGGCGAGTCACCCCTCCACTTT
j_call: TRBJ1-6
clone_size: few
d_call: TRBD1
v_call: TRBV20-1

cdr3_aa: CSARDWTSVHEQYF
cdr3_nt: TGCAGTGCTAGAGATTGGACTAGCGTACACGAGCAGTACTTC
j_call: TRBJ2-7
clone_size: few
d_call: TRBD2
v_call: TRBV20-1

cdr3_aa: CAISGEGGYTF
cdr3_nt: TGTGCCATCAGTGGTGAAGGCGGCTACACCTTC
j_call: TRBJ1-2
clone_size: NA
d_call: NA
v_call: TRBV10-3

cdr3_aa: CAIRERGGWNTGELFF
cdr3_nt: TGTGCCATCAGGGAGCGGGGGGGCTGGAACACCGGGGAGCTGTTTTTT
j_call: TRBJ2-2
clone_size: few
d_call: TRBD2
v_call: TRBV10-3

cdr3_aa: CASSPDSRAYGYTF
cdr3_nt: TGTGCCAGCAGCCCCGATTCGCGAGCTTATGGCTACACCTTC
j_call: TRBJ1-2
clone_size: NA
d_call: NA
v_call: TRBV7-6

cdr3_aa: CSARGGPGYEQYF
cdr3_nt: TGCAGTGCTAGGGGCGGACCTGGGTACGAGCAGTACTTC
j_call: TRBJ2-7
clone_size: NA
d_call: NA
v_call: TRBV20-1

cdr3_aa: CASSAGGFAYEQYF
cdr3_nt: TGTGCCAGCAGTGCTGGGGGATTCGCCTACGAGCAGTACTTC
j_call: TRBJ2-7
clone_size: NA
d_call: NA
v_call: TRBV12-3/TRBV12-4

cdr3_aa: CASRLRGRNSPLHF
cdr3_nt: TGTGCCAGCAGACTCAGGGGGCGGAATTCACCCCTCCACTTT
j_call: TRBJ1-6
clone_size: few
d_call: TRBD1
v_call: TRBV6-5

cdr3_aa: CASSEGLAGENEQFF
cdr3_nt: TGTGCCAGCAGTGAGGGACTAGCGGGGGAGAATGAGCAGTTCTTC
j_call: TRBJ2-1
clone_size: many
d_call: TRBD2
v_call: TRBV6-6

cdr3_aa: CASSSTPFEPLHF
cdr3_nt: TGTGCCAGCAGCTCGACCCCTTTCGAACCCCTCCACTTT
j_call: TRBJ1-6
clone_size: few
d_call: NA
v_call: TRBV6-4

cdr3_aa: CASSYGRGTGVNQPQHF
cdr3_nt: TGTGCCAGCAGCTATGGGCGGGGGACAGGGGTCAATCAGCCCCAGCATTTT
j_call: TRBJ1-5
clone_size: NA
d_call: TRBD1
v_call: TRBV11-3

cdr3_aa: CASNSGFYGYTF
cdr3_nt: TGTGCCAGCAACTCGGGATTCTATGGCTACACCTTC
j_call: TRBJ1-2
clone_size: NA
d_call: NA
v_call: TRBV12-3/TRBV12-4

cdr3_aa: CASSLLKDTQYF
cdr3_nt: TGTGCCAGCAGTCTCCTTAAGGATACGCAGTATTTT
j_call: TRBJ2-3
clone_size: few
d_call: NA
v_call: TRBV6-6

cdr3_aa: CASSYLNTGELFF
cdr3_nt: TGTGCCAGCAGTTACTTGAACACCGGGGAGCTGTTTTTT
j_call: TRBJ2-2
clone_size: few
d_call: NA
v_call: TRBV6-5

cdr3_aa: CASSGDWNSPLHF
cdr3_nt: TGTGCCAGCAGCGGTGACTGGAATTCACCCCTCCACTTT
j_call: TRBJ1-6
clone_size: many
d_call: NA
v_call: TRBV9

cdr3_aa: CASSTTGSSSYEQYF
cdr3_nt: TGTGCCAGCAGTACGACAGGGAGTAGCTCCTACGAGCAGTACTTC
j_call: TRBJ2-7
clone_size: few
d_call: TRBD1
v_call: TRBV27

cdr3_aa: CASSLGGSDGYTF
cdr3_nt: TGTGCCAGCAGCTTGGGGGGCTCGGATGGCTACACCTTC
j_call: TRBJ1-2
clone_size: few
d_call: NA
v_call: TRBV5-5

cdr3_aa: CASSAGTVSTEAFF
cdr3_nt: TGCGCCAGCAGCGCCGGGACAGTTAGCACTGAAGCTTTCTTT
j_call: TRBJ1-1
clone_size: NA
d_call: TRBD1
v_call: TRBV5-1

cdr3_aa: CASSFGAGAIYNEQFF
cdr3_nt: TGCGCCAGCAGCTTCGGAGCGGGGGCCATCTACAATGAGCAGTTCTTC
j_call: TRBJ2-1
clone_size: few
d_call: TRBD2
v_call: TRBV5-1

cdr3_aa: CASIMDSGGTQYF
cdr3_nt: TGTGCCAGCATTATGGACAGTGGTGGGACCCAGTACTTC
j_call: TRBJ2-5
clone_size: NA
d_call: NA
v_call: TRBV12-3/TRBV12-4

cdr3_aa: CAISARTDYSGNTIYF
cdr3_nt: TGTGCCATCAGTGCCCGAACTGACTACTCTGGAAACACCATATATTTT
j_call: TRBJ1-3
clone_size: NA
d_call: NA
v_call: TRBV10-3

cdr3_aa: CASSPYRGRTLYNQPQHF
cdr3_nt: TGTGCCAGCAGTCCTTACAGGGGGCGAACCCTTTACAATCAGCCCCAGCATTTT
j_call: TRBJ1-5
clone_size: few
d_call: TRBD1
v_call: TRBV6-2/TRBV6-3

cdr3_aa: CASSQDQRWPQGSGYTF
cdr3_nt: TGCGCCAGCAGCCAAGATCAGCGGTGGCCGCAGGGATCTGGCTACACCTTC
j_call: TRBJ1-2
clone_size: NA
d_call: NA
v_call: TRBV4-3

cdr3_aa: CSVRPNYGYTF
cdr3_nt: TGCAGCGTTCGTCCTAACTATGGCTACACCTTC
j_call: TRBJ1-2
clone_size: many
d_call: NA
v_call: TRBV29-1